One and the same sample provided the 25 T cell receptor beta chains below, sequenced in a study of CD8 T cells in ankylosing spondylitis. These receptors' targets are unknown. TCRdb re-derived calls from the 5' RACE reads in MiXCR, one entry per CDR3 protein. The table includes 750,000 to 850,000 distinct CDR3 sequences, approximately 12% detected once. Study observations and caveats: Typical of ankylosing spondylitis blood, it appeared, was a TCR beta motif of 7 or 8 highly homologous variants.

Specimen: blood, either unsorted or a sorted T cell fraction (not recorded which). The receptors originated from a male donor with ankylosing spondylitis.

This clonotype was detected many times. This chain joins TRBV29-1 and TRBJ2-3; perhaps TRBD2 as D (5 bases). The germline V and J ends were trimmed by 3 bases and 0 bases, with 10 bases remaining between them. Germline loops: CDR1 SQVTM, CDR2 ANQGSEA. The CDR3 has 14 amino acids. This CDR3 reads CSVDGGPSTDTQYF. CDR3 DNA: TGCAGCGTTGACGGAGGACCTAGCACAGATACGCAGTATTTT.

This clonotype was detected a few times. This chain joins TRBV7-8 and TRBJ1-3, with 7 bases that match TRBD1. The V gene's germline CDR1 is SGHVS and CDR2 FQNEAQ. Trimming took 4 bases from V and 3 from J; bases not matched to a gene: 6. This CDR3 has 15 residues. CDR3 sequence reads: CASSYQTGFGNTIYF. The DNA for the CDR3 is TGTGCCAGCAGCTATCAGACAGGGTTTGGAAACACCATATATTTT.

The chain employs TRBV5-1 and TRBJ1-1, with a weak D call TRBD1 (6 bases). From germline, CDR1 is SGHRS and CDR2 YFSETQ. This CDR3 region has 14 residues. The V end lost 4 bases, the J end lost 1 base, and 11 bases lay between the germline ends. The CDR3 bases are TGCGCCAGCAGCCAAGGAGGGGGGAACACTGAAGCTTTCTTT. It codes for CASSQGGGNTEAFF.

V usage is TRBV5-1 and J usage is TRBJ2-1; D remains unclear. V lost 2 bases and J lost 3, with 6 bases in between. CDR3 length: 13 amino acids. The germline gives CDR1 SGHRS, CDR2 YFSETQ. CDR3 sequence (DNA): TGCGCCAGCAGCTTCGCCTTCTACAATGAGCAGTTCTTC. Translation gives CASSFAFYNEQFF. Using reference TRBV5-1 and TRBJ2-1 for the parts outside the CDR3, the full variable domain is KAGVTQTPRYLIKTRGQQVTLSCSPISGHRSVSWYQQTPGQGLQFLFEYFSETQRNKGNFPGRFSGRQFSNSRSEMNVSTLELGDSALYLCASSFAFYNEQFFGPGTRLTVL.

The chain joins TRBV20-1 to TRBJ2-1; D is possibly TRBD1 or TRBD2 (6 bases each). The ends were cut back, 7 bases at V and 8 bases at J, with 15 bases in the middle. The V gene's germline CDR1 is DFQATT and CDR2 SNEGSKA (reference sequence). There are 12 residues in the CDR3. Here the CDR3 reads CSEGGSSDEQFF. CDR3 DNA: TGCAGTGAGGGGGGTTCGTCCGATGAGCAGTTCTTC.

This clonotype occurred many times. This chain connects TRBV29-1 to TRBJ1-3; 9 bases fit TRBD1. The CDR3 length is 12 residues. Germline V gives CDR1 SQVTM, CDR2 ANQGSEA. With V trimmed by 6 bases and J by 4 bases, 1 base remained unmatched. The CDR3 protein is CSVGQGGNTIYF. The CDR3 DNA reads as TGCAGCGTGGGACAGGGAGGAAACACCATATATTTT.

The chain couples TRBV12-3 or TRBV12-4 to TRBJ2-7; TRBD1 aligns across 11 bases. Trimming removed 6 bases from V and 0 bases from J; junction bases left unmatched: 7. The CDR3 has 16 amino acids. The CDR3: CASSSRTGGTSYEQYF. The DNA of the CDR3 is TGTGCCAGCAGCAGTAGGACAGGGGGCACCTCCTACGAGCAGTACTTC.

This clonotype occurred many times. The chain's CDR3 is CASSSRAAGELFF. The CDR3 DNA reads as TGTGCCAGCAGCTCTAGGGCGGCCGGGGAGCTGTTTTTT. This chain uses TRBV7-2 with TRBJ2-2; no clear D. V lost 4 bases to trimming and J lost 6 bases, with 9 bases between them. The CDR3 totals 13 residues. Germline V CDR1 and CDR2: SGHTA, FQGNSA.

This clonotype has only a few counts. The CDR3: CSAVRDRGFRAFF. The CDR3 DNA follows: TGCAGTGCTGTCCGGGACAGGGGTTTTCGAGCTTTCTTT. V usage is TRBV20-1 and J usage is TRBJ1-1; TRBD1 aligns across 10 bases. The V segment lost 5 bases and the J segment 10 bases; nucleotides outside the gene matches: 10. There are 13 residues in the CDR3. CDR1 and CDR2 (germline): DFQATT, SNEGSKA (reference sequence).

This clonotype was detected ten times or more. The chain carries TRBV20-1 and TRBJ2-2; TRBD1 agrees at 10 bases. J gave up 7 bases and V 6 bases, and 5 bases lay outside the gene matches. The CDR3 has 13 amino acids. Germline-derived CDR1 and CDR2 are DFQATT and SNEGSKA (reference sequence). CDR3 sequence reads: CSARTGGGGELFF. The CDR3, as DNA: TGCAGTGCCCGGACAGGGGGGGGCGGGGAGCTGTTTTTT.

This clonotype was detected only a few times. The gene calls are TRBV7-2 and TRBJ2-3; 9 bases are shared with TRBD2. The trim removed 5 bases at V and 4 bases at J, leaving 10 bases unmatched. The CDR3 spans 16 residues. Germline CDR1 is SGHTA and CDR2 is FQGNSA. In DNA, the CDR3 is TGTGCCAGCAGCGCGAAAGCGGGGGGACGGTCAGATACGCAGTATTTT. It encodes CASSAKAGGRSDTQYF.

This clonotype was found many times. The CDR3 region has the DNA TGTGCCAGCAGTCGGGACACGAACACTGAAGCTTTCTTT. Translation: CASSRDTNTEAFF. This chain links TRBV7-6 with TRBJ1-1, with D possibly TRBD1 on 6 matching bases. Deletions cut 6 bases from V and 1 base from J, with 9 bases between. CDR3 length: 13 amino acids. CDR1 is SGHVS, CDR2 FNYEAQ, per germline.

V usage is TRBV5-1 and J usage is TRBJ2-2; D unresolved. The germline CDR1 and CDR2 sequences are SGHRS and YFSETQ. CDR3 length: 14 residues. Deletions cut 1 base from V and 4 bases from J, with 8 bases between. The CDR3 DNA is TGCGCCAGCAGCTTGACAGATTTCACCGGGGAGCTGTTTTTT. Protein sequence: CASSLTDFTGELFF.

The table lists this clonotype with many counts. The chain combines TRBV20-1 with TRBJ2-1; D is ambiguous. The CDR3 extends over 14 amino acids. CDR1 and CDR2 from the germline V gene are DFQATT and SNEGSKA (reference sequence). The CDR3 here is CTVGGGSSYNEQFF. Here the CDR3 DNA reads TGCACCGTAGGCGGCGGAAGCTCCTACAATGAGCAGTTCTTC.

The rearrangement uses TRBV11-1 and TRBJ2-3; no definite D call. The CDR3 length is 13 residues. Trimming removed 5 bases at V and 8 bases at J, with 14 bases between. The V gene's germline CDR1 is SGHAT and CDR2 FQDESV (reference sequence). CDR3 bases: TGTGCCAGCAGCCCCGATTTAGAGAGTACGCAGTATTTT. Translating gives CASSPDLESTQYF.

This clonotype was counted only a few times. The chain has TRBV3-1 and TRBJ2-3; 12 bases fit TRBD2. Per the germline V gene, CDR1 is LGHDT and CDR2 is YNNKEL (reference sequence). J was trimmed by 5 bases and V by 6 bases; bases with no gene match: 6. This CDR3 region has 15 residues. The CDR3 loop reads CASSRLAGAKDTQYF. The CDR3 DNA sequence: TGTGCCAGCAGTCGACTAGCGGGAGCGAAAGATACGCAGTATTTT.

This clonotype was seen only a few times. This chain uses TRBV25-1 with TRBJ2-1; D uncertain. This CDR3 has 14 residues. V dropped 1 base and J dropped 2 bases, with 6 bases sitting between them. Germline V gene sequence: CDR1 MGHDK, CDR2 SYGVNS. The CDR3 is CASSESVAYNEQFF. In DNA form, the CDR3 reads TGTGCCAGCAGTGAATCAGTGGCCTACAATGAGCAGTTCTTC.

There are many counts of this clonotype. The chain employs TRBV12-3 or TRBV12-4 and TRBJ1-2; D remains ambiguous. Trimming took off 5 bases at V and 3 bases at J, with 7 bases between the two ends. This CDR3 is built from 12 residues. The CDR3 region has the DNA TGTGCCAGCAGTCCCGGGGACTATGGCTACACCTTC. This codes for CASSPGDYGYTF.

The rearrangement links TRBV7-2 to TRBJ2-3; 12 bases fit TRBD2. V was pared by 2 bases and J by 6 bases, with 9 bases of the junction left unmatched. This CDR3 contains 17 residues. CDR1 is SGHTA and CDR2 is FQGNSA in the germline V gene. CDR3 nucleotide sequence: TGTGCCAGCAGCTTAACTAGCGGGGGGACCCCACGGGATACGCAGTATTTT. The encoded protein is CASSLTSGGTPRDTQYF.

This clonotype came up many times. V usage is TRBV5-1 and J usage is TRBJ2-1, with 7 bases that match TRBD1. Germline CDR1 is SGHRS and CDR2 is YFSETQ. Losses at the gene ends were 7 bases for V and 5 bases for J; bases not matched to a gene: 9. The CDR3 covers 14 residues. CDR3 loop: CASGKGTDNNEQFF. CDR3 DNA: TGCGCCAGCGGGAAAGGGACAGATAACAATGAGCAGTTCTTC.

This clonotype was seen a few times. The V gene is TRBV4-2, the J gene TRBJ1-2, with 12 bases that match TRBD1. Germline V gene sequence: CDR1 LGHNA, CDR2 YNFKEQ. Losses at the gene ends were 2 bases for V and 6 bases for J; bases not matched to a gene: 7. The CDR3 is 16 residues long. The CDR3 sequence is CASSQTRDRGRDGYTF. DNA for the CDR3: TGTGCCAGCAGCCAAACCCGGGACAGGGGGCGAGATGGCTACACCTTC.

This clonotype appeared a few times. The chain carries TRBV20-1 and TRBJ1-2; a weak D match, TRBD1 (5 bases). The germline V gene encodes CDR1 DFQATT and CDR2 SNEGSKA (reference sequence). V lost 3 bases and J lost 4, with 12 bases in between. This CDR3 contains 13 residues. CDR3 loop: CSASVSGRYGYTF. For the CDR3, the DNA is TGCAGTGCTAGTGTGTCAGGGCGCTATGGCTACACCTTC.

The rearrangement links TRBV6-1 to TRBJ2-3; D might be TRBD1 (5 bases). V was cut by 7 bases and J by 0 bases, with 8 bases left in between. Germline loops: CDR1 MNHNS, CDR2 SASEGT. There are 13 residues in the CDR3. The CDR3 bases are TGTGCCAGCACAGGGTTAAGCACAGATACGCAGTATTTT. Translated: CASTGLSTDTQYF.

At least ten counts were recorded for this clonotype. The chain employs TRBV20-1 and TRBJ2-1, with TRBD2 identical over 12 bases. Trimming removed 1 base from V and 4 bases from J; junction bases left unmatched: 8. Germline V gene sequence: CDR1 DFQATT, CDR2 SNEGSKA (reference sequence). The CDR3 runs to 17 residues. In DNA form, the CDR3 reads TGCAGTGCTAGAGGGTGGACTAGCGGGGTCCAATACAATGAGCAGTTCTTC. This codes for CSARGWTSGVQYNEQFF.

The chain joins TRBV20-1 to TRBJ2-7, with 12 bases identical to TRBD2. Germline V gives CDR1 DFQATT, CDR2 SNEGSKA (reference sequence). CDR3 length: 15 amino acids. The V and J ends lost 5 bases and 4 bases, in that order; junction bases with no gene match: 9. CDR3 sequence reads: CSASPGLAGRYEQYF. As DNA, the CDR3 is TGCAGTGCTTCACCCGGACTAGCGGGGAGGTACGAGCAGTACTTC.